Listed here are 5 T cell receptor beta chains from one sample, sequenced in a study of T cell responses to AZD1222 COVID-19 vaccine. Here immunoSEQ multiplex PCR was the method, and the copy in TCRdb shows in-frame clones only, minus some. The table has approximately 88,000 clones, around nine tenths seen once; the top ten hold about 5.4%. Sequencing used peripheral blood, obtained 28 days after the second AZD1222 dose. These receptors came from an adult who received the AZD1222 COVID-19 vaccine.

The chain has TRBV3-1 (or the pseudogene TRBV3-2) and TRBJ2-3; possible D gene TRBD1, 5 bases. This CDR3 comprises 13 residues. The germline V gene has CDR1 LGHDT and CDR2 YNNKEL (reference sequence). V was clipped by 3 bases and J by 4 bases, with 8 bases between them. The CDR3 here is CASSHGQADTQYF. The CDR3 nucleotides read TGTGCCAGCAGCCACGGACAAGCAGATACGCAGTATTTT.

The genes are TRBV30 and TRBJ2-7; 7 positions match TRBD1. The CDR3 runs 15 residues. J was trimmed by 3 bases and V by 2 bases; bases with no gene match: 10. Germline values: CDR1 GTSNPN, CDR2 SVGIG (reference sequence). The DNA for the CDR3 is TGTGCCTGGAGTCCCCGGGACAGAAGACTCTACGAGCAGTACTTC. Translating it yields CAWSPRDRRLYEQYF.

V usage is TRBV27 and J usage is TRBJ1-5; D ambiguous. The CDR3 has 14 amino acids. The germline V gene has CDR1 MNHEY and CDR2 SMNVEV (reference sequence). The V and J ends lost 3 bases and 4 bases respectively, with 10 bases between them. The CDR3 is CASSFSGLNQPQHF. The CDR3 nucleotides are TGTGCCAGCAGTTTTAGCGGACTGAATCAGCCCCAGCATTTT.

This sequence joins TRBV6-5 and TRBJ1-1; the D gene is possibly TRBD1 (6 bases). V was clipped by 8 bases and J by 2 bases, with 15 bases between them. The CDR3 has 14 residues. Germline CDR1 is MNHEY and CDR2 is SVGAGI. CDR3 nucleotide sequence: TGTGCCAGCGGATTACGACAGGTCAACACTGAAGCTTTCTTT. Translated, it gives CASGLRQVNTEAFF.

The V gene is TRBV12-3 or TRBV12-4, the J gene TRBJ1-1; tentatively, D is TRBD1 (5 bases). This CDR3 comprises 13 residues. V was shortened by 3 bases and J by 4 bases, with 9 bases between the two germline ends. The CDR3 loop is CASSFKGTTEAFF. CDR3 DNA: TGTGCCAGCAGTTTTAAGGGGACCACTGAAGCTTTCTTT.